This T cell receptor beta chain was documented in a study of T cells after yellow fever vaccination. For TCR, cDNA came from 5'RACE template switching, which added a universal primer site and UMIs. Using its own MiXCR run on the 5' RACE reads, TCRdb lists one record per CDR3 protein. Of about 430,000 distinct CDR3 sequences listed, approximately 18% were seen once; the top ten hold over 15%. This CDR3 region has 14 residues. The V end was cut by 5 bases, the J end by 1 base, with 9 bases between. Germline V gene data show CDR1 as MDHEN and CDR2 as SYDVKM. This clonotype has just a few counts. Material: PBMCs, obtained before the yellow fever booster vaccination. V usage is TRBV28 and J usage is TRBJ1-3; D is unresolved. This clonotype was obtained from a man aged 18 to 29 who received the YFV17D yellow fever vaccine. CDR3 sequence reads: CASSPMASGNTIYF. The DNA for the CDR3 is TGTGCCAGCAGTCCCATGGCATCTGGAAACACCATATATTTT.